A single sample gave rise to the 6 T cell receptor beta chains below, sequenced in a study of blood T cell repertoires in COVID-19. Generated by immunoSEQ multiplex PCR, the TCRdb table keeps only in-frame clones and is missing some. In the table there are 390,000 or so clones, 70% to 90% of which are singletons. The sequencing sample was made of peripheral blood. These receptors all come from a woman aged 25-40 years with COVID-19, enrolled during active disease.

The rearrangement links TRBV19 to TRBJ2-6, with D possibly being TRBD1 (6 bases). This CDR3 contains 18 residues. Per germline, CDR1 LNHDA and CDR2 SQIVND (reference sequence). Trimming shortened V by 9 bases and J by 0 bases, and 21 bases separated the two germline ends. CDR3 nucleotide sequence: TGTGCCAGCTGCCTCGGCGCAGGGACATACTCTGGGGCCAACGTCCTGACTTTC. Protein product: CASCLGAGTYSGANVLTF.

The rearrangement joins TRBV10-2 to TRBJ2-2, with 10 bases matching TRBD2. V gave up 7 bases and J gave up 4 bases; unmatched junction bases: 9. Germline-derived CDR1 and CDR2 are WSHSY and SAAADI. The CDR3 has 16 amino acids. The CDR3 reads CASIGGTSEVTGELFF. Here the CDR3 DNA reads TGCGCCAGCATAGGAGGGACTAGCGAGGTCACCGGGGAGCTGTTTTTT.

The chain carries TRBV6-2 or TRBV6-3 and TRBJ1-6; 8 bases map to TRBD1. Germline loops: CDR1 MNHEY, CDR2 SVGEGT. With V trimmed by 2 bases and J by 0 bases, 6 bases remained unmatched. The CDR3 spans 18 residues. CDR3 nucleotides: TGTGCCAGCAGTTACGGACAGGGCCTCAGCTCCTATAATTCACCCCTCCACTTT. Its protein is CASSYGQGLSSYNSPLHF.

CDR3 DNA sequence: TGTGCCAGCAGCCTGGAACTCGGGGGCAATCAGCCCCAGCATTTT. Translated: CASSLELGGNQPQHF. The chain couples TRBV7-9 to TRBJ1-5; unclear D gene. CDR1 is SEHNR and CDR2 is FQNEAQ in the germline V gene (reference sequence). V shed 5 bases and J shed 2 bases, with 13 bases lying between them. The length of the CDR3 is 15 residues.

CDR3 sequence: CASSLGDGFGTTPAYEQFF. The CDR3 DNA reads TGTGCCAGCAGCTTAGGGGACGGGTTCGGGACTACCCCGGCATATGAGCAGTTCTTC. J is TRBJ2-1 and V is TRBV7-9, with 7 nucleotides matching TRBD2. In germline, CDR1 is SEHNR, CDR2 FQNEAQ (reference sequence). V lost 1 base, J lost 8 bases, and 20 bases stayed unmatched. This CDR3 is 19 amino acids long. The full variable domain, in which reference TRBV7-9 and TRBJ2-1 provide the parts outside the CDR3, is DTGVSQNPRHKITKRGQNVTFRCDPISEHNRLYWYRQTLGQGPEFLTYFQNEAQLEKSRLLSDRFSAERPKGSFSTLEIQRTEQGDSAMYLCASSLGDGFGTTPAYEQFFGPGTRLTVL.

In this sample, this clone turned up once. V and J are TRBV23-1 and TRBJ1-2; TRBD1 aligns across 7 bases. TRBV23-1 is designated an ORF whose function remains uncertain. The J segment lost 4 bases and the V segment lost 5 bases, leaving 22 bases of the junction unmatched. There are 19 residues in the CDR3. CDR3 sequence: CASSRLPLDRERRIYGYTF. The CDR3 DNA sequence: TGCGCCAGCAGTAGGTTACCCCTTGACAGGGAGCGGAGGATCTATGGCTACACCTTC.